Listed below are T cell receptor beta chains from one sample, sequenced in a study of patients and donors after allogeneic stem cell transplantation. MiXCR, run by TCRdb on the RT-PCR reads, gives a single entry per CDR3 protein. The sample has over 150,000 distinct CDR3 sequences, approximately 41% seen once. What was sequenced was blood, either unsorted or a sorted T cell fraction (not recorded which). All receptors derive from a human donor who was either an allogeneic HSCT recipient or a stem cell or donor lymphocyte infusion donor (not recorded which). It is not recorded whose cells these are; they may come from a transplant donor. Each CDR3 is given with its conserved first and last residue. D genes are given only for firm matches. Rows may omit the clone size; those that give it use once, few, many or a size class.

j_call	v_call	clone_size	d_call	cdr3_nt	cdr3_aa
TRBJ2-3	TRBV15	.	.	TGTGCCACCAGCCCTTCCAATACAGATACGCAGTATTTT	CATSPSNTDTQYF
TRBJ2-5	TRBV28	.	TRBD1	TGTGCCAGCAGTCCCCAACAGGGGGAAGAGACCCAGTACTTC	CASSPQQGEETQYF
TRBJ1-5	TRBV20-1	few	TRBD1	TGCAGTGCTACGGGACAGGGCAGGGATCAGCCCCAGCATTTT	CSATGQGRDQPQHF
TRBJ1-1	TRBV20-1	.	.	TGCAGTGCCGGCCTCGGGGGCTCTGAAGCTTTCTTT	CSAGLGGSEAFF
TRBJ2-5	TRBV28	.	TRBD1	TGTGCCAGCAGTTTATACGGGTGGACAGGGGCAGAGACCCAGTACTTC	CASSLYGWTGAETQYF
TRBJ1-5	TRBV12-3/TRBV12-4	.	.	TGTGCCAGCAGTTTAGCGCTCACGGGACAGCCCCAGCATTTT	CASSLALTGQPQHF
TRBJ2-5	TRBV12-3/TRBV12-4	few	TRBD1	TGTGCCAGCAGTTTTACCACAGGGGGAGAGACCCAGTACTTC	CASSFTTGGETQYF
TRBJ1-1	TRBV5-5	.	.	TGTGCCAGCCGCCGGGAGAACACTGAAGCTTTCTTT	CASRRENTEAFF
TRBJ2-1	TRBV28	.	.	TGTGCCAGCACTCCGGCGGGAACGGATGAGCAGTTCTTC	CASTPAGTDEQFF
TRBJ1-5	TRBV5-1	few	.	TGCGCAACCATTCGGCAGCCCCAGCATTTT	CATIRQPQHF
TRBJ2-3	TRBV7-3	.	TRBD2	TGTGCCAGTTCTAGCGGGAGGAGCACAGATACGCAGTATTTT	CASSSGRSTDTQYF
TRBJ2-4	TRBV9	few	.	TGTGCCAGCAGCAATACCGATGGGGCCATAGGCAAAAACATTCAGTACTTC	CASSNTDGAIGKNIQYF
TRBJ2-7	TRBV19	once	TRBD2	TGTGCCAGTAGTCTAATAGCGGGAGTTATCCACGAGCAGTACTTC	CASSLIAGVIHEQYF
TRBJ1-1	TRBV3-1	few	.	TGTGCCAGCAGCCAACCCTCACGTAAGGGGGAAGCTTTCTTT	CASSQPSRKGEAFF
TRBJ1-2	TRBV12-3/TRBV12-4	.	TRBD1	TGTGCCAGCAGTTCGCGCAGGGGGACTTTTAACTATGGCTACACCTTC	CASSSRRGTFNYGYTF
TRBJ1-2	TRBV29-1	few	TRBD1	TGCAGCGTCCTGGGACAGGGGGAGGGTGGCTACACCTTC	CSVLGQGEGGYTF
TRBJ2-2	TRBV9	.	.	TGTGCCAGCAGCGTAGGCGGCAGGAGGCTCGCCGGGGAGCTGTTTTTT	CASSVGGRRLAGELFF
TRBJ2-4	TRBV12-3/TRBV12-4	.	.	TGTGCCAGCAGTTTGAGGAACAGCATGCTAGCCAAAAACATTCAGTACTTC	CASSLRNSMLAKNIQYF
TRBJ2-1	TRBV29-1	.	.	TGCAGCGTTGAGGCGGGGGCGGTTAGCAATGAGCAGTTCTTC	CSVEAGAVSNEQFF
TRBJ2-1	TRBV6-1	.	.	TGTGCCAGTCCCGGGGTAGCTAACGTGAATGAGCAGTTCTTC	CASPGVANVNEQFF
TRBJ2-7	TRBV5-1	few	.	TGCGCCAGCAGCTTGGAAGCGACAGGTACCTACGAGCAGTACTTC	CASSLEATGTYEQYF
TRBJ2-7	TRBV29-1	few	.	TGCAGCGTTGATGTGGGAGGAGGAGACGAGCAGTACTTC	CSVDVGGGDEQYF
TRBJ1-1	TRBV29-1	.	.	TGCAGCGTTGTGAGGGGCCTAGACCAGGACACTGAAGCTTTCTTT	CSVVRGLDQDTEAFF
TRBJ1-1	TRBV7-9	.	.	TGTGCCAGCAGCAGGGTTCCCCAATTTGAAGCTTTCTTT	CASSRVPQFEAFF
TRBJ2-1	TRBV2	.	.	TGTGCCAGCAGTGAACAGGACTGGAGCTCCTACAATGAGCAGTTCTTC	CASSEQDWSSYNEQFF
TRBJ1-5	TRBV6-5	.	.	TGTGCCAGCAGTTACAAGGCCGGGAGCAATCAGCCCCAGCATTTT	CASSYKAGSNQPQHF
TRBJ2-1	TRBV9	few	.	TGTGCCAGCAGTCCAGGGACCTACAATGAGCAGTTCTTC	CASSPGTYNEQFF
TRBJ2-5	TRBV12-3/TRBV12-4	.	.	TGTGCCAGCAAAGGGGGGCGTGAGACCCAGTACTTC	CASKGGRETQYF
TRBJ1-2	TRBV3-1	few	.	TGTGCCAGCAGCCACGGGCAAGTCTATGGCTACACCTTC	CASSHGQVYGYTF
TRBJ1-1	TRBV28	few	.	TGTGCCAGCAGTTTGACGGGGAGCCTGAACACTGAAGCTTTCTTT	CASSLTGSLNTEAFF
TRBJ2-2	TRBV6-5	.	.	TGTGCCAGCAGTTACAACGGGAACACCGGGGAGCTGTTTTTT	CASSYNGNTGELFF
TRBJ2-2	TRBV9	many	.	TGTGCCAGCAGCGTGGGTCCCCCTGGAACCGGGGAGCTGTTTTTT	CASSVGPPGTGELFF
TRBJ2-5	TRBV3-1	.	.	TGTGCCAGCAGCCAAGGAGTTGCGGCTACCGAGGAGACCCGGTACTTC	CASSQGVAATEETRYF
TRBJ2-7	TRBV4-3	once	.	TGCGCCAGCAGCCAAGCGTTACTCTACGAGCAGTACTTC	CASSQALLYEQYF
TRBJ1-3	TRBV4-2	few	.	TGTGCCAACAGCCAAGATTTGGCAGGGACTGGAAACACCATATATTTT	CANSQDLAGTGNTIYF
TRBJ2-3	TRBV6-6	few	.	TGTGCCAGCAGTCTCTCGGCCTCACCAGATACGCAGTATTTT	CASSLSASPDTQYF
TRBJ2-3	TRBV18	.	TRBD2	TGTGCCAGCTCACCACCCTGGGCGGGAGCGGATACGCAGTATTTT	CASSPPWAGADTQYF
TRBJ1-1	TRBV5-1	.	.	TGCGCCAGCGTCCAGGACAGCCTAATGAACACTGAAGCTTTCTTT	CASVQDSLMNTEAFF
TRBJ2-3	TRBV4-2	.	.	TGTGCCAGCAGCCAAGAAGTTTCGCGCACAGATACGCAGTATTTT	CASSQEVSRTDTQYF
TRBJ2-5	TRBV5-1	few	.	TGCGCCAGCAGCCACCCGGATGACTTAAAAGAGACCCAGTACTTC	CASSHPDDLKETQYF
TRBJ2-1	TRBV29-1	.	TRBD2	TGCAGCGTACCATTGGGACTAGCGGGAGGCACTGAGCAGTTCTTC	CSVPLGLAGGTEQFF
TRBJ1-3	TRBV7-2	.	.	TGTGCCAGCAGCCCCCCCGGTAACGGAAACACCATATATTTT	CASSPPGNGNTIYF